This T cell receptor beta chain was obtained from a study of post-analysis software for immune sequencing data. As for the study in general: The disease courses covered relapsing-remitting, secondary progressive and progressive-relapsing multiple sclerosis. Study observations and caveats: Five TRBV segments, including TRBV5-6, TRBV5-1 and TRBV20-1, were more frequent in patients than controls. Controls showed significantly higher normalized Chao1 diversity than did multiple sclerosis patients. With F measure, samples from one preparation batch clustered together strongly.

Germline V lookup: CDR1 SGHRS, CDR2 YFSETQ. CDR3 length: 15 residues. V shed 4 bases, J shed 8 bases, and the junction held 10 bases outside the gene matches. The authors incorporated unique molecular identifiers into the TCR beta cDNA libraries. Using its own MiXCR run on the PCR reads, TCRdb lists one record per CDR3 protein. The data show about 800,000 distinct CDR3 sequences, 25% to 30% seen once. This clonotype was observed a handful of times. Its antigen is unknown. The sequence derives from a girl aged 10 to 17 with multiple sclerosis. The V call is TRBV5-1, the J call TRBJ2-1, with TRBD2 matching over 9 bases. The sequencing input was blood. In DNA, the CDR3 is TGCGCCAGCAGCCGGGGACTAGCTGTGGTCGATGAGCAGTTCTTC. It yields the protein CASSRGLAVVDEQFF.